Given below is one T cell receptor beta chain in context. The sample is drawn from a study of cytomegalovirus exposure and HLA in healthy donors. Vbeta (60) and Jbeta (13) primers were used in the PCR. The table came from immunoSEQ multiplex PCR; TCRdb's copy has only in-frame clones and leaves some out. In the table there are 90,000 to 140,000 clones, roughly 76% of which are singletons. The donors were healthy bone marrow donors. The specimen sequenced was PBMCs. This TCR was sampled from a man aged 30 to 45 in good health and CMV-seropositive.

CDR3 in amino acids: CASSHLGDQPQHF. The DNA for the CDR3 is TGTGCCAGCAGCCATTTAGGGGATCAGCCCCAGCATTTT. The genes are TRBV4-2 and TRBJ1-5, with D possibly matching TRBD1 (5 bases). V was cut by 3 bases and J by 5 bases, with 8 bases left in between. CDR1 and CDR2 (germline): LGHNA, YNFKEQ. This CDR3 is built from 13 residues.